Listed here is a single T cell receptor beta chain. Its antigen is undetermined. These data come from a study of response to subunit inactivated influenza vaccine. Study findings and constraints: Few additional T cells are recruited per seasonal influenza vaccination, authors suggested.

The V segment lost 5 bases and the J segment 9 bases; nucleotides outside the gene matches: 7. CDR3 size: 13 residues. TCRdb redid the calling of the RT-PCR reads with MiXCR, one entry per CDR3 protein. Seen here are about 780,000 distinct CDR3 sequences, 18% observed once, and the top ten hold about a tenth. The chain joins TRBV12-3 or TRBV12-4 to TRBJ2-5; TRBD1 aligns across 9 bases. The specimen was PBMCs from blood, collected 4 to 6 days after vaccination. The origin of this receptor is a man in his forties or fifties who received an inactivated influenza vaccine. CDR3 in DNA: TGTGCCAGCAGTCGAGACAGGGGGGTGCCCCAGTACTTC. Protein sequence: CASSRDRGVPQYF.